The 21 T cell receptor beta chains below all came from one sample that was sequenced in a study of OX40 agonist ivuxolimab in advanced cancers. TCRdb's copy holds only in-frame clones and misses some; the assay was immunoSEQ multiplex PCR. The sample holds around 100,000 clones; approximately 90% are singletons and the top ten take approximately 0.34%. Specimen: CD4+ or CD8+ T cells sorted from blood, collected in a trial of the OX40 agonist ivuxolimab. The receptor set was obtained from an adult with an advanced solid tumor such as melanoma, head and neck, liver or kidney cancer.

The CDR3 protein is CASSLTSGTDTQYF. In DNA, the CDR3 is TGTGCCAGCAGCTTAACTAGCGGCACAGATACGCAGTATTTT. The chain has TRBV7-3 and TRBJ2-3, with D maybe TRBD2 (5 bases). Germline-derived CDR1 and CDR2 are SGHTA and FQGTGA. V shed 0 bases and J shed 1 base, with 5 bases lying between them. This CDR3 has 14 residues.

The genes are TRBV4-1 and TRBJ1-3; tentative D call: TRBD1 (6 bases). The CDR3 has 18 residues. The V gene lost 4 bases and the J gene lost 2 bases, with 21 bases spanning the gap. The germline V gene encodes CDR1 MGHRA and CDR2 YSYEKL. The CDR3 bases are TGCGCCAGCAGCCGAGGAGTCAGGCAGGGGAGCCCTGGAAACACCATATATTTT. Translated: CASSRGVRQGSPGNTIYF.

This clone showed up just a few times. The chain combines TRBV28 with TRBJ2-1; maybe TRBD2 (7 bases). The CDR3 has 15 residues. V shed 6 bases and J shed 4 bases, with 16 bases lying between them. Germline V gives CDR1 MDHEN, CDR2 SYDVKM. The CDR3 protein is CASRPSRGGYNEQFF. CDR3 sequence (DNA): TGTGCCAGCAGGCCCTCGAGGGGGGGATACAATGAGCAGTTCTTC.

V is TRBV27 and J is TRBJ2-7; D possibly corresponds to TRBD1 (5 bases). The V end lost 2 bases, the J end lost 4 bases, and 15 bases lay between the germline ends. Germline-derived CDR1 and CDR2 are MNHEY and SMNVEV (reference sequence). There are 15 residues in the CDR3. DNA of the CDR3: TGTGCCAGCAGTTTAAGAGGACACGAAAGTTACGAGCAGTACTTC. It yields the protein CASSLRGHESYEQYF.

V usage is TRBV10-3 and J usage is TRBJ2-7, with D maybe TRBD2 (5 bases). This CDR3 has 14 residues. Trimming removed 2 bases at V and 2 bases at J, with 10 bases between. The germline V gene has CDR1 ENHRY and CDR2 SYGVKD. The CDR3 spells CAISEAGSPYEQYF. The CDR3 DNA follows: TGTGCCATCAGTGAGGCGGGCAGCCCCTACGAGCAGTACTTC.

The CDR3 region is CASRDRVNSYEQYF. The CDR3 bases are TGTGCCAGCAGAGACAGGGTCAACTCCTACGAGCAGTACTTC. The chain employs TRBV2 and TRBJ2-7, with 7 positions matching TRBD1. V trimming: 6 bases; J trimming: 0 bases; junction bases outside the gene matches: 5. The CDR3 spans 14 residues. The germline CDR1 and CDR2 sequences are SNHLY and FYNNEI.

The chain employs TRBV18 and TRBJ2-7, with a possible D match to TRBD1 (5 bases). Germline CDR1 reads KGHSH; CDR2 reads LQKENI. The CDR3 totals 12 residues. V lost 5 bases, J lost 4 bases, and 9 bases lay in between. The DNA of the CDR3 is TGTGCCAGCTCATCCCAGGGTTACGAGCAGTACTTC. This sequence encodes CASSSQGYEQYF.

This clone was detected a few times. The rearrangement links TRBV7-9 to TRBJ2-2; 7 bases map to TRBD1. The CDR3 is 16 amino acids. V lost 7 bases and J lost 5; bases outside the gene matches: 13. Looked up from germline, CDR1 is SEHNR and CDR2 is FQNEAQ (reference sequence). The CDR3 reads CASKTQGGIGTGELFF. For the CDR3, the DNA is TGTGCCAGCAAAACACAAGGGGGCATAGGGACCGGGGAGCTGTTTTTT.

In DNA, the CDR3 is TGTGCCAGCAGAAGGGGACTAGGAGGACACGACAATGAGCAGTTCTTC. It specifies CASRRGLGGHDNEQFF. V and J are TRBV6-6 and TRBJ2-1, with TRBD2 matching over 8 bases. The trim removed 6 bases at V and 5 bases at J, leaving 12 bases unmatched. The CDR3 runs to 16 residues. From germline, CDR1 is MNHNY and CDR2 SVGAGI (reference sequence).

This clone appeared a few times. The chain uses TRBV9 and TRBJ1-3; the match to TRBD1 covers 10 bases. This CDR3 contains 15 residues. V was clipped by 2 bases and J by 3 bases; unmatched bases: 2. CDR1 and CDR2 (germline): SGDLS, YYNGEE. DNA of the CDR3: TGTGCCAGCAGCGTGGGACAGGGGCGTGGAAACACCATATATTTT. Translating gives CASSVGQGRGNTIYF. Combining the CDR3 with reference TRBV9 and TRBJ1-3 gives the whole variable domain DSGVTQTPKHLITATGQRVTLRCSPRSGDLSVYWYQQSLDQGLQFLIQYYNGEERAKGNILERFSAQQFPDLHSELNLSSLELGDSALYFCASSVGQGRGNTIYFGEGSWLTVV.

The gene calls are TRBV9 and TRBJ2-4; possible D gene TRBD2, 6 bases. There are 20 residues in the CDR3. The germline V and J ends were trimmed by 4 bases and 0 bases, with 26 bases remaining between them. Germline CDR1 SGDLS, CDR2 YYNGEE. CDR3 in DNA: TGTGCCAGCAGCCCCAGTGTGGAGGGTGTGGCGGGGATAGCCAAAAACATTCAGTACTTC. As protein: CASSPSVEGVAGIAKNIQYF.

The V gene is TRBV5-1, the J gene TRBJ2-5; D might be TRBD1 or TRBD2, each matching 5 bases. This CDR3 spans 15 amino acids. Per germline, CDR1 SGHRS and CDR2 YFSETQ. Between the trimmed V and J ends, which lost 0 bases and 4 bases, there was a span of 13 bases. CDR3 DNA: TGCGCCAGCAGCTTGGGGACTTTTGGGGGAGAGACCCAGTACTTC. Its protein is CASSLGTFGGETQYF.

The rearrangement uses TRBV6-1 and TRBJ2-5, with TRBD1 matching over 10 bases. With V trimmed by 6 bases and J by 2 bases, 3 bases remained unmatched. Per germline, CDR1 MNHNS and CDR2 SASEGT. This CDR3 has 14 residues. The CDR3 bases are TGTGCCAGCAGAAGGGACAGGGGACAAGAGACCCAGTACTTC. This sequence encodes CASRRDRGQETQYF.

The V call is TRBV7-2, the J call TRBJ1-5, with 8 bases identical to TRBD1. Per the germline V gene, CDR1 is SGHTA and CDR2 is FQGNSA. The V and J ends lost 3 bases and 4 bases, in that order; junction bases with no gene match: 5. The CDR3 is made up of 15 amino acids. The CDR3 bases are TGTGCCAGCAGCTTTGACAGGGGAAAAAATCAGCCCCAGCATTTT. Amino acid sequence: CASSFDRGKNQPQHF.

The chain carries TRBV19 and TRBJ1-2; 12 bases are shared with TRBD1. V shed 5 bases and J 3 bases; nucleotides not matched to a gene: 4. Germline V lookup: CDR1 LNHDA, CDR2 SQIVND (reference sequence). The CDR3 spans 15 residues. CDR3 nucleotides: TGTGCCAGTAGTCCCGGGACAGGGGGCTACTATGGCTACACCTTC. It yields the protein CASSPGTGGYYGYTF.

The chain couples TRBV11-2 to TRBJ2-5; D tentatively reads TRBD1 or TRBD2 (5 bases each). The better agreement between TRBJ2-7 and the DNA end casts doubt on the J call. This CDR3 spans 13 amino acids. The germline gives CDR1 SGHAT, CDR2 FQNNGV. CDR3 residues: CASSLLWDDEQYF. In DNA form, the CDR3 reads TGTGCCAGCAGCTTACTCTGGGACGACGAGCAGTACTTC.

This rearrangement joins TRBV7-2 to TRBJ2-2; D is unclear. This CDR3 has 13 amino acids. V dropped 5 bases and J dropped 1 base, with 5 bases sitting between them. Per the germline V gene, CDR1 is SGHTA and CDR2 is FQGNSA. The CDR3 nucleotides read TGTGCCAGCAGCCACGGGAACACCGGGGAGCTGTTTTTT. This codes for CASSHGNTGELFF. Based on the CDR3 plus reference TRBV7-2 and TRBJ2-2, the full variable domain is GAGVSQSPSNKVTEKGKDVELRCDPISGHTALYWYRQSLGQGLEFLIYFQGNSAPDKSGLPSDRFSAERTGGSVSTLTIQRTQQEDSAVYLCASSHGNTGELFFGEGSRLTVL.

The chain has TRBV28 and TRBJ2-1; D remains ambiguous. CDR3 length equals 13 residues. The germline V gene encodes CDR1 MDHEN and CDR2 SYDVKM. Trimming took 5 bases from V and 8 from J, leaving 13 bases between them. CDR3: CASSLNGRDEQFF. As DNA, the CDR3 is TGTGCCAGCAGTCTAAATGGACGTGATGAGCAGTTCTTC. The variable domain in full, completed from reference TRBV28 and TRBJ2-1, reads DVKVTQSSRYLVKRTGEKVFLECVQDMDHENMFWYRQDPGLGLRLIYFSYDVKMKEKGDIPEGYSVSREKKERFSLILESASTNQTSMYLCASSLNGRDEQFFGPGTRLTVL.

V is TRBV5-8 and J is TRBJ2-3; 13 bases are a match to TRBD2. This CDR3 comprises 16 residues. With 4 bases clipped from V and 3 bases from J, the junction kept 5 bases outside the gene matches. CDR1 and CDR2 (germline): SGHTS, YDEGEE. CDR3 residues: CASSPGLAGATDTQYF. The CDR3 nucleotides read TGTGCCAGCAGCCCAGGACTAGCGGGAGCAACAGATACGCAGTATTTT.

The chain carries TRBV5-1 and TRBJ2-7, with 9 nucleotides matching TRBD2. Germline V gene lookup returns CDR1 SGHRS and CDR2 YFSETQ. V was clipped by 1 base and J by 0 bases; unmatched bases: 5. This CDR3 has 16 residues. CDR3 amino acids: CASSLFSGSTSYEQYF. The CDR3 bases are TGCGCCAGCAGCTTGTTTAGCGGGAGCACCTCCTACGAGCAGTACTTC.

This clone appeared once. The chain has TRBV19 and TRBJ2-5, with a tentative D call TRBD2 (6 bases). The CDR3 spans 14 residues. Germline values: CDR1 LNHDA, CDR2 SQIVND (reference sequence). The ends were cut back, 4 bases at V and 4 bases at J, with 13 bases in the middle. The CDR3 region is CASSTRMGGETQYF. The CDR3 region has the DNA TGTGCCAGTAGTACTCGGATGGGAGGAGAGACCCAGTACTTC.